These 24 T cell receptor beta chains originate from one sample sequenced in a study of OX40 agonist ivuxolimab in advanced cancers. The receptor library was made with the immunoSEQ multiplex PCR assay. TCRdb provides this immuneACCESS table in a form limited to in-frame rearrangements. Some clones are lacking; in checked studies, under half of them reflect an unresolved V gene, and why the rest are absent is not known. A total of about 75,000 clones appear in this sample, 86% of them only once. Roughly 8.2% of the sample comes from the top ten. The source material was CD4+ or CD8+ T cells sorted from blood, sampled in a trial of the OX40 agonist ivuxolimab. Receptors originate from an adult with an advanced solid tumor such as melanoma, head and neck, liver or kidney cancer.

The chain is built from TRBV5-1 and TRBJ2-1, with 7 bases identical to TRBD1. With V trimmed by 2 bases and J by 6 bases, 5 bases remained unmatched. The CDR3 is made up of 14 amino acids. CDR1 and CDR2 (germline): SGHRS, YFSETQ. CDR3: CASSFGTESNEQFF. The CDR3 coding sequence is TGCGCCAGCAGCTTCGGGACAGAGAGCAATGAGCAGTTCTTC.

The chain links TRBV28 to TRBJ2-2; possible D gene TRBD2, 5 bases. The CDR3 contains 13 residues. Trimming stripped 6 bases from V and 5 bases from J, with 10 bases between. Germline V gives CDR1 MDHEN, CDR2 SYDVKM. CDR3 region: CASRGRETGELFF. The CDR3 bases are TGTGCCAGCAGAGGCCGGGAAACCGGGGAGCTGTTTTTT. The entire variable domain, with the rest obtained from reference TRBV28 and TRBJ2-2, is as follows: DVKVTQSSRYLVKRTGEKVFLECVQDMDHENMFWYRQDPGLGLRLIYFSYDVKMKEKGDIPEGYSVSREKKERFSLILESASTNQTSMYLCASRGRETGELFFGEGSRLTVL.

The chain has TRBV5-1 and TRBJ1-5; D gene unclear. The CDR3 runs 14 residues. Germline lookup yields CDR1 SGHRS and CDR2 YFSETQ. Trimming removed 0 bases at V and 0 bases at J, with 4 bases between. The CDR3 nucleotides read TGCGCCAGCAGCTTGGGGGGTAGCAATCAGCCCCAGCATTTT. It is translated as CASSLGGSNQPQHF.

This chain joins TRBV28 and TRBJ1-5; 8 bases match TRBD1. CDR3 length: 16 residues. CDR1 and CDR2 (germline): MDHEN, SYDVKM. Trimming took 3 bases from V and 3 from J; bases not matched to a gene: 7. Here the CDR3 DNA reads TGTGCCAGCAGTTTTCAGGGGGCGGGTTACAATCAGCCCCAGCATTTT. Its translation is CASSFQGAGYNQPQHF.

V and J are TRBV5-1 and TRBJ1-6; D remains ambiguous. The CDR3 loop spans 15 amino acids. Germline loops: CDR1 SGHRS, CDR2 YFSETQ. The V end lost 1 base, the J end lost 9 bases, and 14 bases lay between the germline ends. CDR3 sequence: CASSLRDSRSSPLHF. DNA for the CDR3: TGCGCCAGCAGCTTGCGAGATAGTAGATCTTCACCCCTCCACTTT.

The gene calls are TRBV7-6 and TRBJ1-4; D not certain. In germline, CDR1 is SGHVS, CDR2 FNYEAQ. The ends were cut back, 1 base at V and 0 bases at J, with 3 bases in the middle. This CDR3 has 14 amino acids. The DNA for the CDR3 is TGTGCCAGCAGCTTAGGACCAACTAATGAAAAACTGTTTTTT. This sequence encodes CASSLGPTNEKLFF.

This clone has only one observation. The chain has TRBV5-1 and TRBJ2-5; D uncertain. This CDR3 region has 12 residues. V gave up 5 bases and J gave up 0 bases, with 5 bases separating them. Germline loops: CDR1 SGHRS, CDR2 YFSETQ. The CDR3 sequence is CASSFDQETQYF. The CDR3 DNA is TGCGCCAGCAGTTTCGACCAAGAGACCCAGTACTTC.

The CDR3 coding sequence is TGCGCCAGCAGCTCGACCCCGGGAGGCACTGAAGCTTTCTTT. This codes for CASSSTPGGTEAFF. The gene calls are TRBV5-1 and TRBJ1-1; D call uncertain. Germline CDR1 is SGHRS and CDR2 is YFSETQ. V was clipped by 3 bases and J by 4 bases, with 13 bases between them. The length of the CDR3 is 14 residues.

This chain joins TRBV7-2 and TRBJ2-1; 7 bases map to TRBD2. Per germline, CDR1 SGHTA and CDR2 FQGNSA. V dropped 5 bases and J dropped 6; count of bases not matched to a gene: 16. This CDR3 has 17 amino acids. The CDR3 loop is CASSRTASTTGGNEQFF. The CDR3, as DNA: TGTGCCAGCAGCCGAACAGCATCTACAACGGGGGGCAATGAGCAGTTCTTC.

The chain employs TRBV28 and TRBJ1-5; D is unresolved. Germline V CDR1 and CDR2: MDHEN, SYDVKM. This CDR3 region has 12 residues. V was trimmed by 3 bases and J by 6 bases, leaving 6 bases between them. CDR3 protein: CASSFGLQPQHF. As DNA, the CDR3 is TGTGCCAGCAGTTTCGGCCTTCAGCCCCAGCATTTT.

This chain connects TRBV11-3 to TRBJ2-2; TRBD1 aligns across 7 bases. The germline gives CDR1 SGHNT, CDR2 YENEEA. V lost 4 bases and J lost 3; bases outside the gene matches: 5. This CDR3 contains 15 residues. The CDR3 DNA is TGTGCCAGCAGCTCCCGGACAGGAGACACCGGGGAGCTGTTTTTT. Protein product: CASSSRTGDTGELFF.

The chain carries TRBV10-3 and TRBJ2-7; a weak D match, TRBD1 (5 bases). This CDR3 has 14 residues. Germline assignment: CDR1 ENHRY and CDR2 SYGVKD. Trimming pared 0 bases from V and 5 bases from J, leaving 11 bases between. Here the CDR3 DNA reads TGTGCCATCAGTGAGTCTCGTGGGGCGGACGAGCAGTACTTC. This encodes CAISESRGADEQYF.

The chain carries TRBV28 and TRBJ1-1; D is uncertain. This CDR3 is built from 14 residues. The germline V and J ends were trimmed by 8 bases and 3 bases, with 16 bases remaining between them. Germline CDR1 reads MDHEN; CDR2 reads SYDVKM. This CDR3 reads CASADRNFDTEAFF. DNA of the CDR3: TGTGCCAGCGCCGACCGAAATTTTGACACTGAAGCTTTCTTT.

V and J are TRBV12-5 and TRBJ2-5; a possible D gene is TRBD2 (6 bases). The CDR3 runs 13 residues. V lost 2 bases to trimming and J lost 3 bases, with 7 bases between them. Germline V lookup: CDR1 LGHNT, CDR2 FRNRAP. The CDR3 sequence is CASGLWGEETQYF. CDR3 coding DNA: TGTGCTAGTGGTTTGTGGGGGGAAGAGACCCAGTACTTC.

The chain carries TRBV6-1 and TRBJ1-1, with D perhaps matching TRBD1 (5 bases). Germline CDR1 is MNHNS and CDR2 is SASEGT. The CDR3 extends over 15 amino acids. Deletions cut 5 bases from V and 1 base from J, with 14 bases between. CDR3 sequence reads: CASSLRLGTNTEAFF. The CDR3 region has the DNA TGTGCCAGCAGTCTGAGACTTGGGACGAACACTGAAGCTTTCTTT.

A few counts support this clone. This chain links TRBV6-1 with TRBJ2-7; D is unresolved. The germline gives CDR1 MNHNS, CDR2 SASEGT. The CDR3 is 11 amino acids. V was clipped by 4 bases and J by 2 bases, with 3 bases between them. The CDR3: CASSGAYEQYF. DNA for the CDR3: TGTGCCAGCAGTGGGGCCTACGAGCAGTACTTC.

The DNA for the CDR3 is TGTGCCAGCAGCCCGACTCAGGGAAGGGTTTCTGAAGCTTTCTTT. Translated, it gives CASSPTQGRVSEAFF. The gene calls are TRBV14 and TRBJ1-1; the D gene is possibly TRBD1 (5 bases). This CDR3 region has 15 residues. The V end lost 4 bases, the J end lost 6 bases, and 18 bases lay between the germline ends. Germline V gene data show CDR1 as SGHDN and CDR2 as FVKESK.

The chain has TRBV6-5 and TRBJ2-7, with D unresolved. CDR3 length: 13 amino acids. Germline values: CDR1 MNHEY, CDR2 SVGAGI. The germline V and J ends were trimmed by 5 bases and 0 bases, with 8 bases remaining between them. The CDR3 DNA is TGTGCCAGCAGTCTCAAGAGCTCCTACGAGCAGTACTTC. Encoded protein: CASSLKSSYEQYF.

The chain carries TRBV6-6 and TRBJ2-7, with a possible D match to TRBD1 (5 bases). Germline-derived CDR1 and CDR2 are MNHNY and SVGAGI (reference sequence). V was shortened by 6 bases and J by 0 bases, with 15 bases between the two germline ends. This CDR3 is 15 amino acids long. CDR3 region: CASSISSGPSYEQYF. The CDR3 bases are TGTGCCAGCAGCATATCGTCAGGGCCCTCCTACGAGCAGTACTTC.

This clone was seen a single time. V usage is TRBV6-5 and J usage is TRBJ1-2, with TRBD1 matching 8 bases. The CDR3 totals 14 residues. Germline CDR1 and CDR2: MNHEY and SVGAGI. After removal of 1 base from V and 7 bases from J, the junction contained 5 bases not matched to a gene. CDR3 sequence reads: CASSYLDRGAGYTF. CDR3 bases: TGTGCCAGCAGTTACTTAGACAGGGGAGCTGGCTACACCTTC.

Regarding this clone: Mismatch with germline at one junction end may stem from a read error. This rearrangement joins TRBV4-1 to TRBJ1-1; tentatively, D is TRBD1 (6 bases). The CDR3 covers 15 residues. Germline-derived CDR1 and CDR2 are MGHRA and YSYEKL. CDR3 in DNA: TGCGCCAGCAGTCAAGACGGGGGCGGGAGCACTGAAGCTTTCTTT. Translation: CASSQDGGGSTEAFF.

The CDR3 here is CASSWDKNTEAFF. The CDR3 DNA sequence: TGTGCCAGCAGTTGGGATAAGAACACTGAAGCTTTCTTT. The gene calls are TRBV5-6 and TRBJ1-1; D gene ambiguous. The V and J ends lost 5 bases and 1 base respectively, with 9 bases between them. Germline CDR1 SGHDT, CDR2 YYEEEE. This CDR3 contains 13 residues.

This clone was found once. V is TRBV25-1 and J is TRBJ2-7; a possible D gene is TRBD2 (5 bases). CDR1 is MGHDK and CDR2 is SYGVNS in the germline V gene. Trimming removed 3 bases from V and 1 base from J, with 19 bases in between. The CDR3 runs 17 residues. CDR3 in DNA: TGTGCCAGCAGTGACTCCCCGGGGTCGGGAAAGTCCTACGAGCAGTACTTC. This gives the protein CASSDSPGSGKSYEQYF.

The chain is built from TRBV29-1 and TRBJ2-1, with 9 bases aligning to TRBD2. The CDR3 has 14 residues. Looked up from germline, CDR1 is SQVTM and CDR2 is ANQGSEA. V dropped 3 bases and J dropped 6; count of bases not matched to a gene: 6. In nucleotides, the CDR3 is TGCAGCGTTGACGTCGCGGGGGGGCTCAATGAGCAGTTCTTC. Translating gives CSVDVAGGLNEQFF.